This T cell receptor (beta chain) came from a study of cytomegalovirus exposure and HLA in healthy donors. Of note for this clone: As yet, its antigen is unknown.

Broader study findings: The investigators catalogued 164 TCR beta chains as cytomegalovirus-associated. A cluster of highly shared sequence variants was likely a sequencing artifact.

The PCR made use of 60 Vbeta and 13 Jbeta primers. Sequenced by immunoSEQ multiplex PCR; TCRdb stores in-frame clones only, minus some. Among fewer than 250,000 clones listed, over 60% were seen once. The germline V gene has CDR1 MDHEN and CDR2 SYDVKM. The CDR3 consists of 14 residues. V lost 3 bases, J lost 4 bases, and 12 bases lay in between. This receptor was obtained from a woman aged 35 to 49 in good health and CMV-seronegative. The chain uses TRBV28 and TRBJ1-2; D is unclear. Sample: PBMCs. The CDR3 nucleotides are TGTGCCAGCAGTTTTTTCCCTATAAGCTATGGCTACACCTTC. It specifies CASSFFPISYGYTF.